A single sample gave rise to the 30 T cell receptor beta chains below, sequenced in a study of read filtering for tumor transcriptome and immune sequencing. Molecular barcoded adaptors covering alpha/delta and beta/gamma chains were used on approximately 400 ng RNA. One entry per CDR3 protein results from TCRdb running MiXCR on the reads. The table lists 90,000 or so distinct CDR3 sequences, approximately 21% of them singletons, with 9.5% to 12% in the top ten. What was sequenced was a population of CD138-negative cells sorted from bone marrow. Receptors were obtained from a donor aged 40 or over with multiple myeloma.

This clonotype has at least ten counts. This sequence joins TRBV20-1 and TRBJ2-5; D uncertain. The CDR3 is made up of 13 amino acids. V shed 6 bases and J shed 2 bases, with 13 bases lying between them. From germline, CDR1 is DFQATT and CDR2 SNEGSKA (reference sequence). The CDR3: CSASSDMQETQYF. In DNA form, the CDR3 reads TGCAGTGCCTCCTCCGACATGCAAGAGACCCAGTACTTC.

V usage is TRBV30 and J usage is TRBJ2-7; 12 positions match TRBD1. Per germline, CDR1 GTSNPN and CDR2 SVGIG (reference sequence). V shed 2 bases, J shed 6 bases, and the junction held 5 bases outside the gene matches. CDR3 size: 14 residues. CDR3: CAWSRGTGGREQYF. As DNA, the CDR3 is TGTGCCTGGAGTCGCGGGACAGGGGGCCGCGAGCAGTACTTC.

This clonotype was seen more than once but under ten times. V gene TRBV7-2 combines with J gene TRBJ2-1; 11 nucleotides match TRBD2. Germline CDR1 SGHTA, CDR2 FQGNSA. The CDR3 spans 18 residues. J was trimmed by 0 bases and V by 2 bases; bases with no gene match: 6. CDR3 in amino acids: CASSLRLAGGRSYNEQFF. The DNA of the CDR3 is TGTGCCAGCAGCTTAAGGCTAGCGGGGGGCCGCTCCTACAATGAGCAGTTCTTC.

This clonotype occurred many times. The rearrangement uses TRBV29-1 and TRBJ1-1; D is uncertain. The CDR3 contains 11 residues. The germline V gene encodes CDR1 SQVTM and CDR2 ANQGSEA. Deletions cut 2 bases from V and 8 bases from J, with 9 bases between. CDR3 sequence: CSVERWEEAFF. The CDR3 bases are TGCAGCGTTGAACGTTGGGAAGAAGCTTTCTTT.

This clonotype appeared many times. The chain uses TRBV6-6 and TRBJ2-7; 10 bases match TRBD1. CDR1 is MNHNY, CDR2 SVGAGI, per germline (reference sequence). The V gene end was trimmed by 5 bases and the J gene end by 6 bases; junction bases not matched to a gene: 4. CDR3 length equals 13 residues. CDR3 sequence reads: CASSTWTGGEQYF. CDR3 nucleotide sequence: TGTGCCAGCAGTACCTGGACAGGGGGCGAGCAGTACTTC.

This clonotype was counted at least ten times. V gene TRBV20-1 combines with J gene TRBJ2-5, with TRBD1 as a possible D gene (6 bases). From germline, CDR1 is DFQATT and CDR2 SNEGSKA (reference sequence). Trimming took off 2 bases at V and 5 bases at J, with 18 bases between the two ends. The CDR3 is 15 amino acids. This CDR3 is CSARSRQGPIETQYF. The DNA for the CDR3 is TGCAGTGCTAGATCCCGGCAGGGGCCAATTGAGACCCAGTACTTC.

This clonotype was observed many times. The chain recombines TRBV7-2 with TRBJ2-5, with a weak D call TRBD2 (5 bases). CDR1 and CDR2 from the germline V gene are SGHTA and FQGNSA. Trimming removed 3 bases at V and 0 bases at J, with 14 bases between. The CDR3 is 16 amino acids. The CDR3 DNA reads as TGTGCCAGCAGCTTTGGCACTAGTTGGTACCAAGAGACCCAGTACTTC. It codes for CASSFGTSWYQETQYF.

There are many counts of this clonotype. V and J are TRBV6-5 and TRBJ2-7; TRBD2 agrees at 9 bases. The J segment lost 3 bases and the V segment lost 7 bases, leaving 13 bases of the junction unmatched. CDR3 size: 16 residues. From germline, CDR1 is MNHEY and CDR2 SVGAGI. CDR3 protein: CASTPRGGGEGYEQYF. The CDR3, as DNA: TGTGCCAGCACCCCGCGGGGCGGGGGGGAAGGCTACGAGCAGTACTTC.

This clonotype was seen many times. V usage is TRBV29-1 and J usage is TRBJ1-1; D not certain. The CDR3 totals 12 residues. CDR1 SQVTM and CDR2 ANQGSEA come from the germline V gene. V lost 7 bases and J lost 2, with 11 bases in between. Here the CDR3 DNA reads TGCAGCGCGGGGAAAATAAACACTGAAGCTTTCTTT. Protein: CSAGKINTEAFF. Full variable domain (rest looked up from reference TRBV29-1 and TRBJ1-1): SAVISQKPSRDICQRGTSLTIQCQVDSQVTMMFWYRQQPGQSLTLIATANQGSEATYESGFVIDKFPISRPNLTFSTLTVSNMSPEDSSIYLCSAGKINTEAFFGQGTRLTVV.

In the case of this clonotype: This may arise from a read error, as a much more abundant clone is one base away. CDR3 residues: CVSSLNPGQSYEQYF. Written as DNA, the CDR3 is TGTGTCAGCAGCTTAAACCCGGGACAGTCCTACGAGCAGTACTTC. This sequence joins TRBV7-8 and TRBJ2-7, with 7 bases fitting TRBD1. This CDR3 region has 15 residues. Germline-derived CDR1 and CDR2 are SGHVS and FQNEAQ.

There are many counts of this clonotype. The V call is TRBV20-1, the J call TRBJ2-5; D not certain. Trimming shortened V by 5 bases and J by 9 bases, and 10 bases separated the two germline ends. This CDR3 has 10 residues. Germline V gene lookup returns CDR1 DFQATT and CDR2 SNEGSKA (reference sequence). The CDR3, as DNA: TGCAGTGCTCCCCGTAGGGCCCAGTACTTC. As protein: CSAPRRAQYF.

With respect to this clonotype: It may be a read error: a sequence one base away is much more abundant. This chain joins TRBV19 and TRBJ1-5; maybe TRBD1 (6 bases). The CDR3 contains 12 residues. CDR1 and CDR2 (germline): LNHDA, SQIVND (reference sequence). CDR3: CASRDRHQPQRF. The CDR3, as DNA: TGTGCCAGTAGAGACAGGCATCAGCCCCAGCGTTTT.

Regarding this clonotype: A much more abundant neighbour one base away suggests this may be a read error. CDR3 amino acids: CASRRGQLAGYEQYF. CDR3 in DNA: TGTGCCAGCAGACGCGGACAGTTAGCAGGCTACGAGCAGTACTTC. The chain couples TRBV6-5 to TRBJ2-7; weak D call: TRBD1 (6 bases). The CDR3 has 15 residues. The V end was cut by 6 bases, the J end by 3 bases, with 18 bases between. Looked up from germline, CDR1 is MNHEY and CDR2 is SVGAGI.

This clonotype was found many times. The rearrangement links TRBV19 to TRBJ2-2; the D is unclear. V lost 5 bases to trimming and J lost 1 base, with 11 bases between them. This CDR3 is 15 amino acids long. Per the germline V gene, CDR1 is LNHDA and CDR2 is SQIVND (reference sequence). The CDR3 loop reads CASSSRQGNTGELFF. In DNA, the CDR3 is TGTGCCAGTAGTTCCCGACAAGGGAACACCGGGGAGCTGTTTTTT.

Only a few counts were recorded for this clonotype. This sequence joins TRBV5-1 and TRBJ2-3; no clear D. This CDR3 is 15 amino acids long. Trimming pared 0 bases from V and 2 bases from J, leaving 10 bases between. CDR1 is SGHRS and CDR2 is YFSETQ in the germline V gene. The CDR3 DNA reads TGCGCCAGCAGCTTGGCCGGAACCTACACAGATACGCAGTATTTT. Protein product: CASSLAGTYTDTQYF.

The J gene is TRBJ1-5, the V gene TRBV3-1; weak D call: TRBD1 (5 bases). V lost 2 bases to trimming and J lost 1 base, with 9 bases between them. The CDR3 has 15 residues. The germline gives CDR1 LGHDT, CDR2 YNNKEL (reference sequence). The CDR3 coding sequence is TGTGCCAGCAGCCAACAGGGTGGAAGCAATCAGCCCCAGCATTTT. Translation gives CASSQQGGSNQPQHF.

This clonotype came up many times. The gene calls are TRBV29-1 and TRBJ2-2, with unresolved D. CDR3 size: 14 residues. Trimming removed 7 bases from V and 1 base from J, with 13 bases in between. Germline V CDR1 and CDR2: SQVTM, ANQGSEA. The CDR3 spells CSAGRTGNTGELFF. DNA for the CDR3: TGCAGCGCCGGTCGGACGGGGAACACCGGGGAGCTGTTTTTT.

This clonotype has only a few counts. The chain links TRBV7-9 to TRBJ1-4, with D possibly TRBD1 on 5 matching bases. The germline V gene encodes CDR1 SEHNR and CDR2 FQNEAQ (reference sequence). This CDR3 comprises 15 residues. V lost 3 bases to trimming and J lost 5 bases, with 13 bases between them. The CDR3 loop reads CASSLNSGLNEKLFF. DNA of the CDR3: TGTGCCAGCAGCTTGAACTCAGGGCTCAATGAAAAACTGTTTTTT.

This chain connects TRBV18 to TRBJ2-2, with 10 bases identical to TRBD1. Germline lookup yields CDR1 KGHSH and CDR2 LQKENI. The CDR3 consists of 15 residues. The ends lost 3 bases at V and 5 bases at J; junction bases unmatched: 3. The CDR3 is CASSPPGQGTGELFF. The CDR3 coding sequence is TGTGCCAGCTCACCTCCGGGACAGGGGACCGGGGAGCTGTTTTTT.

This clonotype was counted a few times. The CDR3 DNA reads TGCGCCAGCAGCTTGCAACTAGCCACAGATACGCAGTATTTT. Its translation is CASSLQLATDTQYF. The gene calls are TRBV5-1 and TRBJ2-3, with TRBD2 as a possible D gene (6 bases). The V gene's germline CDR1 is SGHRS and CDR2 YFSETQ. There are 14 residues in the CDR3. Trimming took off 1 base at V and 2 bases at J, with 8 bases between the two ends.

This clonotype was found a few times. J is TRBJ2-5 and V is TRBV4-2; no clear D. The CDR3 is 13 residues long. Germline CDR1 reads LGHNA; CDR2 reads YNFKEQ. The ends were cut back, 5 bases at V and 5 bases at J, with 12 bases in the middle. The chain's CDR3 is CASSDRSGETQYF. The CDR3 region has the DNA TGTGCCAGCAGCGACCGCTCGGGTGAGACCCAGTACTTC.

This clonotype was detected a few times. This chain uses TRBV28 with TRBJ1-2, with TRBD1 as a possible D gene (5 bases). From germline, CDR1 is MDHEN and CDR2 SYDVKM. V lost 1 base to trimming and J lost 5 bases, with 14 bases between them. The CDR3 spans 15 residues. The CDR3 nucleotides read TGTGCCAGCAGTTTATCGGCAGGGTCGAAGTATGGCTACACCTTC. Amino acid sequence: CASSLSAGSKYGYTF.

For this clonotype: A read error may produce the germline difference seen at one junction end. The genes are TRBV28 and TRBJ1-5; D not certain. Germline V lookup: CDR1 MDHEN, CDR2 SYDVKM. The CDR3 has 14 amino acids. In DNA form, the CDR3 reads TGCGCCAGCAGTTTCTGGGTCCAAAGCCAGCCCCGGCATTTT. Amino acid sequence: CASSFWVQSQPRHF.

This clonotype came up many times. The V gene is TRBV30, the J gene TRBJ1-1; 7 bases are a match to TRBD1. Germline V gives CDR1 GTSNPN, CDR2 SVGIG (reference sequence). Trimming removed 3 bases from V and 9 bases from J; junction bases left unmatched: 13. The CDR3 consists of 14 residues. This CDR3 is CAWSRDRERGKAFF. The CDR3 nucleotides read TGTGCCTGGAGCCGCGACAGGGAAAGGGGAAAAGCTTTCTTT.

Many counts were recorded for this clonotype. CDR3 loop: CASSPITGTGDEQYF. The CDR3 bases are TGTGCCAGCAGCCCGATAACCGGGACAGGGGACGAGCAGTACTTC. The genes are TRBV2 and TRBJ2-7; the match to TRBD1 covers 10 bases. Germline V gives CDR1 SNHLY, CDR2 FYNNEI. This CDR3 spans 15 amino acids. After removal of 6 bases from V and 5 bases from J, the junction contained 10 bases not matched to a gene.

In this sample, this clonotype turned up many times. The chain links TRBV14 to TRBJ2-4; D not certain. Trimming shortened V by 1 base and J by 0 bases, and 4 bases separated the two germline ends. In germline, CDR1 is SGHDN, CDR2 FVKESK. The CDR3 is 14 residues long. In nucleotides, the CDR3 is TGTGCCAGCAGCCAAGGAATAGCCAAAAACATTCAGTACTTC. Protein sequence: CASSQGIAKNIQYF. Combining the CDR3 with reference TRBV14 and TRBJ2-4 gives the whole variable domain EAGVTQFPSHSVIEKGQTVTLRCDPISGHDNLYWYRRVMGKEIKFLLHFVKESKQDESGMPNNRFLAERTGGTYSTLKVQPAELEDSGVYFCASSQGIAKNIQYFGAGTRLSVL.

The J gene is TRBJ1-1, the V gene TRBV10-1; possible D gene TRBD1, 5 bases. This CDR3 spans 14 amino acids. Trimming stripped 4 bases from V and 1 base from J, with 10 bases between. Germline V gives CDR1 WNHNN, CDR2 SYGVQD (reference sequence). DNA of the CDR3: TGCGCCAGCAGTGCGTACAGGAAGAACACTGAAGCTTTCTTT. This codes for CASSAYRKNTEAFF.

This clonotype came up many times. The J gene is TRBJ1-1, the V gene TRBV7-6, with 8 bases identical to TRBD1. CDR1 SGHVS and CDR2 FNYEAQ come from the germline V gene. The trim removed 1 base at V and 7 bases at J, leaving 2 bases unmatched. The CDR3 runs to 13 residues. CDR3 nucleotide sequence: TGTGCCAGCAGCTTAGGACAGGGGAGTGAAGCTTTCTTT. Its protein product is CASSLGQGSEAFF.

This clonotype was seen only a few times. The chain recombines TRBV2 with TRBJ1-5; D is ambiguous. In germline, CDR1 is SNHLY, CDR2 FYNNEI. The CDR3 contains 13 residues. V lost 4 bases, J lost 4 bases, and 8 bases lay in between. The CDR3 protein is CASSVRVNQPQHF. CDR3 in DNA: TGTGCCAGCAGTGTAAGGGTAAATCAGCCCCAGCATTTT.

As concerns this clonotype: A single base is all that separates this from a far larger clone, so a read error is likely. The chain uses TRBV3-1 and TRBJ2-1, with 8 positions matching TRBD2. This CDR3 comprises 15 residues. CDR1 and CDR2 (germline): LGHDT, YNNKEL (reference sequence). V shed 6 bases, J shed 1 base, and the junction held 5 bases outside the gene matches. The CDR3 DNA follows: TGTGCCAGCAGATTAGCGGGGACGTCCTACAATGAGCAGTTCTTC. It is translated as CASRLAGTSYNEQFF.